Listed here are 19 T cell receptor beta chains from one sample, sequenced in a study of T cells in Graves' hyperthyroidism and ophthalmopathy (dated 2019 in TCRdb). Library preparation employed multiplex PCR. The listed sequencing device is Illumina HiSeq 2000. TCR beta CDR3 regions were amplified from RNA transcripts. The TCR CDR3 was subjected to a first round of RT-PCR using the HTBI primer set and the Qiagen OneStep RT-PCR kit. TCRdb handled the public reads itself, with Q25 trimming in fastp and clone calling in MiXCR, and kept productive beta chains. Rows with one shared CDR3 protein collapse into an entry with the most common genes and DNA. Across this sample there are under 750,000 distinct CDR3 sequences, with 18% seen only once. Of the sample, 16% falls within the top ten clones. The sample was blood. The receptors originated from a woman aged 45-60 years with Graves' hyperthyroidism that later progressed to Graves' ophthalmopathy.

The chain uses TRBV27 and TRBJ2-7; D might be TRBD1 (6 bases). Trimming took off 5 bases at V and 9 bases at J, with 11 bases between the two ends. The CDR3 runs to 11 residues. Germline CDR1 and CDR2: MNHEY and SMNVEV (reference sequence). This CDR3 reads CASSAYRVQYF. The DNA of the CDR3 is TGTGCCAGCAGTGCCTACAGGGTGCAGTACTTC.

This clonotype has a handful of counts. The chain combines TRBV20-1 with TRBJ2-1; D is unresolved. V was pared by 7 bases and J by 8 bases, with 12 bases between. The germline gives CDR1 DFQATT, CDR2 SNEGSKA (reference sequence). This CDR3 is 11 amino acids long. DNA of the CDR3: TGCAGTGGGGATAGTGTTGATGAGCAGTTCTTC. Translated, it gives CSGDSVDEQFF.

In its sample, this clonotype was seen many times. The V call is TRBV5-1, the J call TRBJ2-3; TRBD2 matches at 7 bases. The J segment lost 4 bases and the V segment lost 6 bases, leaving 11 bases of the junction unmatched. Germline CDR1 reads SGHRS; CDR2 reads YFSETQ. The CDR3 extends over 15 amino acids. The CDR3 region has the DNA TGCGCCAGCACCGTGGTGGGGGGGTTGCCAGATACGCAGTATTTT. This sequence encodes CASTVVGGLPDTQYF.

This clonotype was observed a single time. A junction end diverges from the germline sequence, so it may reflect a read error. CDR3 amino acids: CACSALAGGRYNEQFF. CDR3 coding DNA: TGTGCCTGCAGCGCCTTAGCGGGGGGGAGGTACAATGAGCAGTTCTTC. The rearrangement joins TRBV3-1 to TRBJ2-1, with 11 bases fitting TRBD2. The germline CDR1 and CDR2 sequences are LGHDT and YNNKEL (reference sequence). The CDR3 covers 16 residues.

This clonotype has only a few counts. The genes are TRBV4-1 and TRBJ1-1; D uncertain. The CDR3 length is 14 residues. Trimming stripped 2 bases from V and 1 base from J, with 8 bases between. Germline V gives CDR1 MGHRA, CDR2 YSYEKL. In nucleotides, the CDR3 is TGCGCCAGCAGCCAAATCGTATGGAACACTGAAGCTTTCTTT. Translation: CASSQIVWNTEAFF.

The table lists this clonotype with many counts. The J gene is TRBJ2-5, the V gene TRBV27; 9 bases fit TRBD1. After removal of 5 bases from V and 5 bases from J, the junction contained 6 bases not matched to a gene. Germline V gene sequence: CDR1 MNHEY, CDR2 SMNVEV (reference sequence). The CDR3 covers 14 residues. CDR3 amino acids: CASSRNRGLETQYF. In DNA, the CDR3 is TGTGCCAGCAGTAGGAACAGGGGGCTTGAGACCCAGTACTTC.

The chain links TRBV11-2 to TRBJ1-6; 9 bases fit TRBD1. V dropped 4 bases and J dropped 10; count of bases not matched to a gene: 11. This CDR3 is built from 16 residues. Per the germline V gene, CDR1 is SGHAT and CDR2 is FQNNGV. CDR3 sequence (DNA): TGTGCCAGCAGCTCAGACCGGGACAGGGTGGGCTCACCCCTCCACTTT. This translates into CASSSDRDRVGSPLHF.

This clonotype was seen more than once but under ten times. The chain joins TRBV5-6 to TRBJ1-5, with a weak D call TRBD1 (5 bases). The germline V gene encodes CDR1 SGHDT and CDR2 YYEEEE. This CDR3 comprises 14 residues. Trimming shortened V by 4 bases and J by 5 bases, and 13 bases separated the two germline ends. The CDR3 is CASSPGVGHQPQHF. CDR3 nucleotide sequence: TGTGCCAGCAGCCCGGGGGTAGGGCATCAGCCCCAGCATTTT.

This clonotype was seen only a few times. The chain recombines TRBV7-9 with TRBJ1-1, with D tentatively TRBD1 (5 bases). Per germline, CDR1 SEHNR and CDR2 FQNEAQ (reference sequence). Trimming pared 5 bases from V and 3 bases from J, leaving 13 bases between. This CDR3 comprises 14 residues. This chain's CDR3 is CASSPFQGDTEAFF. CDR3 DNA sequence: TGTGCCAGCAGCCCGTTTCAGGGCGACACTGAAGCTTTCTTT.

This clonotype appeared a single time. The chain combines TRBV6-2 or TRBV6-3 with TRBJ2-3, with D unclear. CDR1 is MNHEY, CDR2 SVGEGT, per germline. The CDR3 extends over 16 amino acids. Trimming left V 0 bases short and J 2 bases short, with 12 bases between. CDR3 in amino acids: CASSYSFNSPTDTQYF. CDR3 sequence (DNA): TGTGCCAGCAGTTACTCGTTTAACAGCCCCACAGATACGCAGTATTTT.

This clonotype was observed a handful of times. The CDR3 is CASSREGDSAQYF. CDR3 in DNA: TGCGCCAGCAGCCGAGAGGGGGACAGCGCTCAGTACTTC. The genes are TRBV4-1 and TRBJ2-5; 7 bases align to TRBD1. The CDR3 spans 13 residues. Germline V gene data show CDR1 as MGHRA and CDR2 as YSYEKL. With 4 bases clipped from V and 11 bases from J, the junction kept 10 bases outside the gene matches.

This clonotype was seen a few times. The chain combines TRBV5-1 with TRBJ1-1; D uncertain. V was trimmed by 4 bases and J by 4 bases, leaving 14 bases between them. The CDR3 loop spans 14 amino acids. The germline V gene encodes CDR1 SGHRS and CDR2 YFSETQ. The CDR3 bases are TGCGCCAGCAGCCCAGACTTGGCGGGCACTGAAGCTTTCTTT. The encoded protein is CASSPDLAGTEAFF.

This clonotype has just a few counts. The rearrangement uses TRBV20-1 and TRBJ2-3; D assignment may be TRBD1 or TRBD2 (5 bases each). The CDR3 is 14 residues long. V was cut by 3 bases and J by 1 base, with 11 bases left in between. CDR1 and CDR2 from the germline V gene are DFQATT and SNEGSKA (reference sequence). CDR3 DNA: TGCAGTGCTAGGGGGGACCTTCGCACAGATACGCAGTATTTT. Translation: CSARGDLRTDTQYF.

This clonotype was detected only a few times. The chain recombines TRBV5-6 with TRBJ2-1; D might be TRBD1 (5 bases). Between the trimmed V and J ends, which lost 4 bases and 0 bases, there was a span of 26 bases. CDR1 and CDR2 from the germline V gene are SGHDT and YYEEEE. CDR3 length: 20 amino acids. CDR3 protein: CASSPGYWTSLIRSYNEQFF. The CDR3, as DNA: TGTGCCAGCAGCCCAGGATATTGGACATCCCTCATTCGCTCCTACAATGAGCAGTTCTTC. The full variable domain, completed using reference TRBV5-6 and TRBJ2-1, is DAGVTQSPTHLIKTRGQQVTLRCSPKSGHDTVSWYQQALGQGPQFIFQYYEEEERQRGNFPDRFSGHQFPNYSSELNVNALLLGDSALYLCASSPGYWTSLIRSYNEQFFGPGTRLTVL.

This clonotype was picked up a small number of times. The V and J genes are TRBV6-1 and TRBJ2-2; D is possibly TRBD1 (6 bases). V gave up 7 bases and J gave up 1 base, with 13 bases separating them. The CDR3 totals 15 residues. In germline, CDR1 is MNHNS, CDR2 SASEGT. CDR3 coding DNA: TGTGCCAGCAACTACCCACAGGGGAACACCGGGGAGCTGTTTTTT. This translates into CASNYPQGNTGELFF.

This clonotype was recorded a few times. This chain joins TRBV10-3 and TRBJ2-1; D may be TRBD1 (5 bases). Trimming left V 0 bases short and J 9 bases short, with 15 bases between. This CDR3 is built from 15 residues. Germline CDR1 reads ENHRY; CDR2 reads SYGVKD. CDR3 sequence: CAISESGAQYGEQFF. CDR3 DNA sequence: TGTGCCATCAGTGAGTCTGGGGCGCAGTATGGTGAGCAGTTCTTC.

This clonotype was observed at least ten times. The rearrangement uses TRBV12-3 or TRBV12-4 and TRBJ2-3; D gene unclear. Trimming took 5 bases from V and 2 from J, leaving 8 bases between them. The CDR3 is 13 amino acids. CDR3 loop: CASSLWPTDTQYF. The CDR3 DNA follows: TGTGCCAGCAGTCTCTGGCCCACAGATACGCAGTATTTT.

Ten or more counts support this clonotype. V gene TRBV28 combines with J gene TRBJ2-7; the D gene could be TRBD1 or TRBD2 (5 bases each). The CDR3 extends over 14 amino acids. V was cut by 7 bases and J by 0 bases, with 13 bases left in between. Germline values: CDR1 MDHEN, CDR2 SYDVKM. The chain's CDR3 is CASMRGVRSYEQYF. CDR3 nucleotides: TGTGCCAGCATGAGGGGCGTTCGCTCCTACGAGCAGTACTTC.

This clonotype was detected only a few times. The J gene is TRBJ2-1, the V gene TRBV7-2; D may be TRBD1 or TRBD2 (6 bases each). The germline CDR1 and CDR2 sequences are SGHTA and FQGNSA. Trimming left V 1 base short and J 8 bases short, with 18 bases between. This CDR3 region has 16 residues. CDR3 in DNA: TGTGCCAGCAGCTTAGGCGGGTCCCTCGGGGGCGATGAGCAGTTCTTC. It encodes CASSLGGSLGGDEQFF.